This entry is about one T cell receptor beta chain. This entry comes from a study of blood T cell repertoires in COVID-19. Study-wide context: Sites across the United States, Italy and Spain contributed samples from acute and convalescent COVID-19.

Trimming stripped 6 bases from V and 7 bases from J, with 21 bases between. The CDR3 consists of 16 residues. The germline V gene has CDR1 KGHSH and CDR2 LQKENI. Participants were aged about 18 to 100 years, lived in some 23 US areas, and enrolled virtually. Per the study methods: How many nucleated cells were present was estimated from reference gene primer amplification. Sequenced by immunoSEQ multiplex PCR; TCRdb stores in-frame clones only, minus some. D and trimming were read from the DNA, whereas the V and J calls and clone size are those reported in that table. The sample has about 160,000 clones, over 70% seen once.

The sequencing input was PBMCs or T cells enriched from blood (not recorded which). This receptor was taken from a woman in her 40s with acute COVID-19. This chain joins TRBV18 and TRBJ2-2; TRBD2 might be the D (5 bases). CDR3 protein: CASSTEDYGAGGELFF. The CDR3 DNA reads TGTGCCAGCTCTACAGAAGACTACGGCGCGGGCGGGGAGCTGTTTTTT. Looking up the rest from reference TRBV18 and TRBJ2-2 gives the full variable domain: NAGVMQNPRHLVRRRGQEARLRCSPMKGHSHVYWYRQLPEEGLKFMVYLQKENIIDESGMPKERFSAEFPKEGPSILRIQQVVRGDSAAYFCASSTEDYGAGGELFFGEGSRLTVL.